One T cell receptor beta chain is described in this entry. This clonotype appeared many times. Which antigen it targets is not known. Base qualities are not at hand, and no much larger clone is one base apart. This record belongs to a study of T-cell reconstitution after alpha-beta-depleted transplantation in children (dated by TCRdb to 2015 to 2016). Notes on the research overall: T-cell immune reconstitution after TCRalphabeta/CD19-depleted allogeneic hematopoietic cell transplantation in children was quantitatively tracked in the study by means of TCR repertoire profiling.

From cysteine to phenylalanine, the CDR3 is 16 amino acids long. Just CDR3 DNA is preserved here, 48 bases in frame from base 1. V is pared back by 0 bases and J by 1 base, with 13 bases lying between the germline termini. The germline V gene provides CDR1 SQVTM and CDR2 ANQGSEA. Library construction relied on PCR. Sequencing used an Illumina HiSeq 2500. To normalize quantification of the TCRbeta repertoire, the TCR libraries were built with molecular barcoding that relied on unique molecular identifiers. TCRdb reran the public reads through fastp at Q25 and MiXCR, keeping productive beta chains. Rows with a matching CDR3 protein are joined into one entry that keeps the most common DNA and genes. In this sample the table shows around 400,000 distinct CDR3 sequences, around 9.9% of which occur a single time. The ten biggest clones cover over 4.5% of the sample.

The material sequenced was PBMCs from the stem cell graft donor, taken from the stem cell graft. This receptor chain uses TRBV29-1 and TRBJ1-3; perhaps TRBD1 is the D gene, with 5 bases matching. The TCR was taken from a human donor who donated a stem cell graft to a child with acute myeloid leukemia. The CDR3 region: CSVEDLQGGSGNTIYF. The nucleotides are TGCAGCGTTGAAGATCTTCAGGGAGGATCTGGAAACACCATATATTTT. Beyond the CDR3, the reference TRBV29-1 and TRBJ1-3 genes provide the residues; the full variable domain reads: SAVISQKPSRDICQRGTSLTIQCQVDSQVTMMFWYRQQPGQSLTLIATANQGSEATYESGFVIDKFPISRPNLTFSTLTVSNMSPEDSSIYLCSVEDLQGGSGNTIYFGEGSWLTVV.